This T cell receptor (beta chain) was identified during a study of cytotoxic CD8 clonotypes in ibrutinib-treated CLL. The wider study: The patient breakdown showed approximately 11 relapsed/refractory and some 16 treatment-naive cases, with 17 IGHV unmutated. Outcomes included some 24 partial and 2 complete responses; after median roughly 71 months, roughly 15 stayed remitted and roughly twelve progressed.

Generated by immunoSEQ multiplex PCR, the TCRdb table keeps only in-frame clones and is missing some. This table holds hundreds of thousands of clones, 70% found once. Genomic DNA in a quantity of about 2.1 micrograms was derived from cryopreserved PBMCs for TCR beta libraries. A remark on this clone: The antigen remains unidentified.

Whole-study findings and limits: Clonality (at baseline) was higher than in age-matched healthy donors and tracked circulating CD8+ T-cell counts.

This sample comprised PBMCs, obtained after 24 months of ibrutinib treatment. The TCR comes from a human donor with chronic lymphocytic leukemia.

The DNA of the CDR3 is TGTGCCAGCAGTTTCGAGGCGGGACAGGGGGCAGAGACCCAGTACTTC. Protein product: CASSFEAGQGAETQYF. The J gene is TRBJ2-5, the V gene TRBV2; TRBD1 agrees at 12 bases. Germline V gives CDR1 SNHLY, CDR2 FYNNEI. Trimming took 5 bases from V and 4 from J; bases not matched to a gene: 8. This CDR3 comprises 16 residues. Variable domain in full (rest from reference TRBV2 and TRBJ2-5): EPEVTQTPSHQVTQMGQEVILRCVPISNHLYFYWYRQILGQKVEFLVSFYNNEISEKSEIFDDQFSVERPDGSNFTLKIRSTKLEDSAMYFCASSFEAGQGAETQYFGPGTRLLVL.